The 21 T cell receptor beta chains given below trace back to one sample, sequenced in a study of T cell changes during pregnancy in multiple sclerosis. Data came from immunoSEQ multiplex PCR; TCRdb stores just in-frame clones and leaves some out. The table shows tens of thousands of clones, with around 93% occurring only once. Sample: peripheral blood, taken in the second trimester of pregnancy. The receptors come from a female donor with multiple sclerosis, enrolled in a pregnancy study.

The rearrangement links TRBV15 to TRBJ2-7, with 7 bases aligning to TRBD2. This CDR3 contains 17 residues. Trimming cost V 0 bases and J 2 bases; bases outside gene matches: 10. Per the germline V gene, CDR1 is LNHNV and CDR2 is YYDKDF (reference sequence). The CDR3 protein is CATSRDPGRAGTYEQYF. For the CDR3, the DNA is TGTGCCACCAGCAGAGATCCGGGGAGGGCGGGGACCTACGAGCAGTACTTC.

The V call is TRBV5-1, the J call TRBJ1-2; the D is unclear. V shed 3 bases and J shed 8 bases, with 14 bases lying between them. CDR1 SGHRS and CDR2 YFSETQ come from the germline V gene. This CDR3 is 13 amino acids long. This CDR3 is CASSSLTRWGYTF. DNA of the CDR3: TGCGCCAGCAGCTCCCTGACGAGGTGGGGCTACACCTTC.

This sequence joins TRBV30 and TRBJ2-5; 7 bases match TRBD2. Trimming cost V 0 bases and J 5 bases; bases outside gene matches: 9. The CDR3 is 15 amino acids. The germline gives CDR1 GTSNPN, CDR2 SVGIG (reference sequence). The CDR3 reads CAWSVKGWGGETQYF. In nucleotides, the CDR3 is TGTGCCTGGAGTGTAAAGGGGTGGGGGGGGGAGACCCAGTACTTC.

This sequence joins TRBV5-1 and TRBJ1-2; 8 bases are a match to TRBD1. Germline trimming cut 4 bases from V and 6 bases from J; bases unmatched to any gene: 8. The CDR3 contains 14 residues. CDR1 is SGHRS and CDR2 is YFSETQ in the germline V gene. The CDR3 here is CASSPDGQGNGYTF. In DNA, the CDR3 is TGCGCCAGCAGCCCCGATGGACAGGGCAATGGCTACACCTTC.

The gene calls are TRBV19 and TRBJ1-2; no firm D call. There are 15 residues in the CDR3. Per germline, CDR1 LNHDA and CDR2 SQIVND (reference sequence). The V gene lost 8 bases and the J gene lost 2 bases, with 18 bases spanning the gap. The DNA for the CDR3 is TGTGCCAGTGGTTATTCCCTGACTACCAACTATGGCTACACCTTC. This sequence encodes CASGYSLTTNYGYTF.

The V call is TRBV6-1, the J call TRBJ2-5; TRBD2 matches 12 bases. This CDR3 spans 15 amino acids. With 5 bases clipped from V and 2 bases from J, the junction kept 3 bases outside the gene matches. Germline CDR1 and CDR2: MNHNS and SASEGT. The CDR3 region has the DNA TGTGCCAGCAGTTCCCTAGCGGGGGGGCAAGAGACCCAGTACTTC. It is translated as CASSSLAGGQETQYF.

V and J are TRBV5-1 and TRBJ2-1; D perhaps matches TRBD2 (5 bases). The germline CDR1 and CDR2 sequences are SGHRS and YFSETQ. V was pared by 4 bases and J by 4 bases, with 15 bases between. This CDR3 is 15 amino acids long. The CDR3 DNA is TGCGCCAGCAGCCCTGGGAGTGCCCTTTACAATGAGCAGTTCTTC. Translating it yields CASSPGSALYNEQFF.

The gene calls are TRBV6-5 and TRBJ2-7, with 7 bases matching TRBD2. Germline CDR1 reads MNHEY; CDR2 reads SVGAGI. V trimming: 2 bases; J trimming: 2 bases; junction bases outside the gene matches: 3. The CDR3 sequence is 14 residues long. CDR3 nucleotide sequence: TGTGCCAGCAGTTACGGCGGGGGAACCTACGAGCAGTACTTC. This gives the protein CASSYGGGTYEQYF.

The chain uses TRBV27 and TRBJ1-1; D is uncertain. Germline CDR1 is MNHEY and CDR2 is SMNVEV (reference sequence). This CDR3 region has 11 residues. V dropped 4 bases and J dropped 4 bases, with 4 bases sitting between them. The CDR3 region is CASSYGTEAFF. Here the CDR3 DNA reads TGTGCCAGCAGTTACGGCACTGAAGCTTTCTTT.

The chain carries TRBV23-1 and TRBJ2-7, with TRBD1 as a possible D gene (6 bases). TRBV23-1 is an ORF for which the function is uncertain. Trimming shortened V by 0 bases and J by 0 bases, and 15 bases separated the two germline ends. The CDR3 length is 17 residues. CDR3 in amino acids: CASSQSAPGQSSYEQYF. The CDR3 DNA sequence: TGCGCCAGCAGTCAATCCGCACCCGGACAGAGCTCCTACGAGCAGTACTTC.

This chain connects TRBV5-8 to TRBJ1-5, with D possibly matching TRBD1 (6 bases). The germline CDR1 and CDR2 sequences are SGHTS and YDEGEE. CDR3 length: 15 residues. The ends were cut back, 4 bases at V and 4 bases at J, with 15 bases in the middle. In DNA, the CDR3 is TGTGCCAGCAGCCCGGTAGGACAGCTTAATCAGCCCCAGCATTTT. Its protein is CASSPVGQLNQPQHF.

The CDR3 sequence: CASSVAGGPPETQYF. The CDR3 DNA sequence: TGTGCCAGCAGCGTCGCGGGGGGGCCTCCAGAGACCCAGTACTTC. The gene calls are TRBV9 and TRBJ2-5; 9 nucleotides line up with TRBD2. The V and J ends lost 2 bases and 4 bases, in that order; junction bases with no gene match: 6. The CDR3 consists of 15 residues. The germline V gene has CDR1 SGDLS and CDR2 YYNGEE.

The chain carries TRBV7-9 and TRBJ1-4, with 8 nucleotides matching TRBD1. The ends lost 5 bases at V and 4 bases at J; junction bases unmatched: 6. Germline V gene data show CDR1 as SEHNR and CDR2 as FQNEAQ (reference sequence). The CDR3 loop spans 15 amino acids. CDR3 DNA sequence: TGTGCCAGCAGCACGCAGGGGGCAAGTAATGAAAAACTGTTTTTT. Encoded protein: CASSTQGASNEKLFF. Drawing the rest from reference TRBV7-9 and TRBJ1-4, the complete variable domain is DTGVSQNPRHKITKRGQNVTFRCDPISEHNRLYWYRQTLGQGPEFLTYFQNEAQLEKSRLLSDRFSAERPKGSFSTLEIQRTEQGDSAMYLCASSTQGASNEKLFFGSGTQLSVL.

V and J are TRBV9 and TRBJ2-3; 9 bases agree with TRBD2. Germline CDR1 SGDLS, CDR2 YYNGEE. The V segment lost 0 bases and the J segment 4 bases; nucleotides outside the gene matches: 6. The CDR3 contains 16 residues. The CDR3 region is CASSVGGSGGSDTQYF. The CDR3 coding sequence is TGTGCCAGCAGCGTAGGGGGTAGCGGGGGCTCAGATACGCAGTATTTT.

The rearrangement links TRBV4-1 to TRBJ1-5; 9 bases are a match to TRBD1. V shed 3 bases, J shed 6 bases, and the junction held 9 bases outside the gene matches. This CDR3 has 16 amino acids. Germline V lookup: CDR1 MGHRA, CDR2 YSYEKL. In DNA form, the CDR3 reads TGCGCCAGCAGCCACCTGACAGGGGGGTTCGGTCAGCCCCAGCATTTT. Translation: CASSHLTGGFGQPQHF.

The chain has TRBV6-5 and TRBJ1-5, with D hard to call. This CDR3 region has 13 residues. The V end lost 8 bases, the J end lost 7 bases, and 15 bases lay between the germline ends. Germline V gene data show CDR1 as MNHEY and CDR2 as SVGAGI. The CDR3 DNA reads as TGTGCCAGCGCGTCATCGATGGGCCAGCCCCAGCATTTT. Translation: CASASSMGQPQHF.

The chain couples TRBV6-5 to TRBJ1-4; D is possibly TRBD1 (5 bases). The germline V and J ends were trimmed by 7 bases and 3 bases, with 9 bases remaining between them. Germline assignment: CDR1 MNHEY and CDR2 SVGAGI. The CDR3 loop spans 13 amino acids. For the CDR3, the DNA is TGTGCCAGCACAGGGAGGGCTAATGAAAAACTGTTTTTT. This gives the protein CASTGRANEKLFF.

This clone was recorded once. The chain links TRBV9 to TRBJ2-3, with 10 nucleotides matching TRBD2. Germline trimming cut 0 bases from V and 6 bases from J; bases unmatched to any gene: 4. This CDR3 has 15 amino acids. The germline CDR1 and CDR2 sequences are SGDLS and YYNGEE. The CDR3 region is CASSVEGSGGDTQYF. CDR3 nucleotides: TGTGCCAGCAGCGTAGAGGGTAGCGGGGGGGATACGCAGTATTTT. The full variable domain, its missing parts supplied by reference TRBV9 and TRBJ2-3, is DSGVTQTPKHLITATGQRVTLRCSPRSGDLSVYWYQQSLDQGLQFLIQYYNGEERAKGNILERFSAQQFPDLHSELNLSSLELGDSALYFCASSVEGSGGDTQYFGPGTRLTVL.

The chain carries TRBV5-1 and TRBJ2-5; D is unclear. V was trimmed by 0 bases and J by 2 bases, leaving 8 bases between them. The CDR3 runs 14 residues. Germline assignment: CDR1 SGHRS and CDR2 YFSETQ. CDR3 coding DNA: TGCGCCAGCAGCTTGGCGGCAGGACAAGAGACCCAGTACTTC. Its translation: CASSLAAGQETQYF.

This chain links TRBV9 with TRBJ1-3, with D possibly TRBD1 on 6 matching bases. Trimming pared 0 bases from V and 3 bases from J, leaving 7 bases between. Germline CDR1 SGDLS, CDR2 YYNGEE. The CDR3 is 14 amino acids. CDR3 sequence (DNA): TGTGCCAGCAGCGTAGGGGACATTGGAAACACCATATATTTT. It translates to CASSVGDIGNTIYF.

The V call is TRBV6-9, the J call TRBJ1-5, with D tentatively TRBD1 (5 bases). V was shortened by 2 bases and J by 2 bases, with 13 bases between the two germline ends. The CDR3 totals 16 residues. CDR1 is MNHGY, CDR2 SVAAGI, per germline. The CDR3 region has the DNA TGTGCCAGCAGTTATCCCCGGGACTTGGGCAATCAGCCCCAGCATTTT. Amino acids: CASSYPRDLGNQPQHF.